A single sample is the source of the 15 T cell receptor beta chains below, sequenced in a study of blood T cells in healthy people across ages. Sample-barcoded 5' priming and a J-beta primer mix drove a second PCR of roughly 7 to 11 cycles. TCRdb re-called the 5' RACE reads with MiXCR, one entry per CDR3 protein. Of more than 1,400,000 distinct CDR3 sequences detected, 35% to 45% appear once; the ten largest clones hold approximately 7.9%. Sequencing was done on a sample of blood. Receptor source: a woman aged 18-29 years in good health.

This chain connects TRBV20-1 to TRBJ2-2, with 10 nucleotides matching TRBD2. The germline V gene encodes CDR1 DFQATT and CDR2 SNEGSKA (reference sequence). The CDR3 extends over 14 amino acids. V dropped 1 base and J dropped 8; count of bases not matched to a gene: 4. CDR3 loop: CSARVRTSGGELFF. CDR3 sequence (DNA): TGCAGTGCTAGAGTCCGGACTAGCGGAGGGGAGCTGTTTTTT.

Concerning this clonotype itself: The germline gene is not matched at one end of the junction; a read error may be the cause. The chain employs TRBV20-1 and TRBJ2-1; TRBD2 matches 7 bases. The CDR3 covers 14 residues. Germline values: CDR1 DFQATT, CDR2 SNEGSKA (reference sequence). The CDR3 DNA reads TGCAGTGCCAGAGGGGAGGGTCCCTACAATGAGCAGTTCTTC. This encodes CSARGEGPYNEQFF.

The chain joins TRBV27 to TRBJ2-1; TRBD2 matches at 13 bases. The CDR3 is 19 amino acids. The V gene end was trimmed by 5 bases and the J gene end by 0 bases; junction bases not matched to a gene: 10. Germline V lookup: CDR1 MNHEY, CDR2 SMNVEV (reference sequence). DNA of the CDR3: TGTGCCAGCAGTCCCTGGACTAGCGGGGGACGAAGCTCCTACAATGAGCAGTTCTTC. Amino acids: CASSPWTSGGRSSYNEQFF.

V usage is TRBV24-1 and J usage is TRBJ2-7; no firm D call. CDR1 and CDR2 from the germline V gene are KGHDR and SFDVKD. This CDR3 is 14 amino acids long. Trimming left V 2 bases short and J 0 bases short, with 7 bases between. DNA for the CDR3: TGTGCCACCAGTGATTGCCCCCTCTCCTACGAGCAGTACTTC. It encodes CATSDCPLSYEQYF.

There are a few counts of this clonotype. This chain's CDR3 is CASSLAVLAGVVTDTQYF. Written as DNA, the CDR3 is TGTGCCAGCAGCTTGGCCGTACTAGCGGGAGTTGTCACAGATACGCAGTATTTT. The chain carries TRBV7-2 and TRBJ2-3, with 11 bases that match TRBD2. This CDR3 comprises 18 residues. Per germline, CDR1 SGHTA and CDR2 FQGNSA. J lost 2 bases, V lost 3 bases, and 10 bases had no gene match.

The chain combines TRBV20-1 with TRBJ2-4; 9 bases line up with TRBD1. The CDR3 runs to 16 residues. Germline loops: CDR1 DFQATT, CDR2 SNEGSKA (reference sequence). Trimming removed 5 bases from V and 5 bases from J; junction bases left unmatched: 13. CDR3 loop: CSAGRPRDRVQNIQYF. DNA for the CDR3: TGCAGTGCTGGTCGGCCCCGGGACAGGGTCCAAAACATTCAGTACTTC.

This clonotype was found a few times. The V call is TRBV4-1, the J call TRBJ2-7; D uncertain. V lost 2 bases and J lost 2, with 13 bases in between. CDR1 is MGHRA, CDR2 YSYEKL, per germline. This CDR3 contains 15 residues. The CDR3 nucleotides are TGCGCCAGCAGCCAATTGGTCACCCTCACCTACGAGCAGTACTTC. This sequence encodes CASSQLVTLTYEQYF.

The chain recombines TRBV24-1 with TRBJ2-1, with TRBD1 matching over 9 bases. Germline assignment: CDR1 KGHDR and CDR2 SFDVKD. Trimming cost V 10 bases and J 8 bases; bases outside gene matches: 8. CDR3 size: 13 residues. The CDR3 sequence is CATARTGVDEQFF. The CDR3 coding sequence is TGTGCCACTGCTCGGACAGGGGTGGATGAGCAGTTCTTC.

The chain links TRBV27 to TRBJ2-5, with D possibly called TRBD1 or TRBD2 (5 bases each). Trimming left V 7 bases short and J 5 bases short, with 20 bases between. This CDR3 spans 15 amino acids. The germline gives CDR1 MNHEY, CDR2 SMNVEV (reference sequence). CDR3 sequence reads: CASKAGSVARETQYF. CDR3 DNA: TGTGCCAGCAAGGCAGGGAGTGTTGCACGGGAGACCCAGTACTTC.

CDR3: CASSPQLAGAGTQYF. The CDR3 bases are TGCGCCAGCAGCCCCCAACTAGCGGGAGCAGGTACGCAGTATTTT. The chain has TRBV5-1 and TRBJ2-3; TRBD2 matches at 11 bases. This CDR3 comprises 15 residues. The J segment lost 8 bases and the V segment lost 4 bases, leaving 9 bases of the junction unmatched. Germline CDR1 reads SGHRS; CDR2 reads YFSETQ.

This chain links TRBV5-1 with TRBJ2-5; no firm D call. CDR3 length: 15 residues. Germline V gene lookup returns CDR1 SGHRS and CDR2 YFSETQ. V lost 4 bases to trimming and J lost 0 bases, with 13 bases between them. CDR3 in amino acids: CASSPPAPYQETQYF. The CDR3 bases are TGCGCCAGCAGCCCCCCAGCACCTTACCAAGAGACCCAGTACTTC.

Only a few counts were recorded for this clonotype. The chain uses TRBV14 and TRBJ2-1; D remains unclear. Germline-derived CDR1 and CDR2 are SGHDN and FVKESK. This CDR3 is 14 amino acids long. Trimming removed 6 bases from V and 5 bases from J, with 14 bases in between. The CDR3 nucleotides are TGTGCCAGCAGTCACCCTGACTCAAACAATGAGCAGTTCTTC. Its translation is CASSHPDSNNEQFF.

This chain joins TRBV7-2 and TRBJ2-1; D is unresolved. The germline V and J ends were trimmed by 1 base and 8 bases, with 9 bases remaining between them. Germline CDR1 and CDR2: SGHTA and FQGNSA. The CDR3 contains 13 residues. CDR3 coding DNA: TGTGCCAGCAGCTTAGACTGGATAGATGAGCAGTTCTTC. It encodes CASSLDWIDEQFF.

This clonotype was counted only a few times. The V call is TRBV6-1, the J call TRBJ2-1; D assignment may be TRBD1 or TRBD2 (5 bases each). Germline V CDR1 and CDR2: MNHNS, SASEGT. Trimming stripped 9 bases from V and 0 bases from J, with 21 bases between. The CDR3 runs to 17 residues. This chain's CDR3 is CASSGADHFSSYNEQFF. The CDR3 nucleotides are TGTGCCAGTTCCGGGGCCGACCACTTTAGCTCCTACAATGAGCAGTTCTTC.

The chain recombines TRBV6-1 with TRBJ1-4, with D possibly matching TRBD1 (6 bases). The germline V gene encodes CDR1 MNHNS and CDR2 SASEGT. Deletions cut 7 bases from V and 0 bases from J, with 24 bases between. The CDR3 consists of 19 residues. CDR3 in amino acids: CASTPRWGLDNATNEKLFF. CDR3 nucleotide sequence: TGTGCCAGCACCCCCAGATGGGGGCTAGATAACGCAACTAATGAAAAACTGTTTTTT.